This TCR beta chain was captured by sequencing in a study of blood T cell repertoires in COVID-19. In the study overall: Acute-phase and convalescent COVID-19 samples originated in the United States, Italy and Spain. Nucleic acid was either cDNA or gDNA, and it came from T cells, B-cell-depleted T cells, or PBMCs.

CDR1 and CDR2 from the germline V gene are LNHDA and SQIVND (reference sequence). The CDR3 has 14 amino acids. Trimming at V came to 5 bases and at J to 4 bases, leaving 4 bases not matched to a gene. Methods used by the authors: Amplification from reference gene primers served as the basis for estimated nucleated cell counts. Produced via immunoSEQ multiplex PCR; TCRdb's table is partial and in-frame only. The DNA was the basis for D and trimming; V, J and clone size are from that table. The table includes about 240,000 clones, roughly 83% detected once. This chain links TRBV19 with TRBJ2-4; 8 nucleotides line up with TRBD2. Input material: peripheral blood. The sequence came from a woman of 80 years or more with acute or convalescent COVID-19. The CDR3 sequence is CASSARGGKNIQYF. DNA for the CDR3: TGTGCCAGTAGTGCCCGGGGGGGAAAAAACATTCAGTACTTC.